This record covers a single T cell receptor (beta chain). The V end was cut by 4 bases, the J end by 9 bases, with 10 bases between. This CDR3 comprises 12 residues. Profiling relied on immunoSEQ multiplex PCR, and the TCRdb table lists in-frame clones only, not all of them. This sample has a few hundred thousand clones; around 85% occur once, and the top ten carry approximately 3.6%. This entry is derived from a study of blood T cell repertoires in COVID-19. Overall study context: Samples representing acute and convalescent COVID-19 were sourced from the United States, Italy and Spain.

The clonotype was recovered from a woman under 30 with acute or convalescent COVID-19. The rearrangement joins TRBV12-3 or TRBV12-4 to TRBJ2-1, with D perhaps TRBD1 (6 bases). Material for sequencing was peripheral blood. The CDR3, as DNA: TGTGCCAGCAGTTCGTTGGGGGCTGAGCAGTTCTTC. This codes for CASSSLGAEQFF.